The 13 T cell receptor beta chains in this list originate from one sample, sequenced in a study of T-cell memory formation after mild COVID-19. TCRdb used MiXCR to reprocess the 5' RACE reads, holding one entry per CDR3 protein. The sample shows approximately 150,000 distinct CDR3 sequences, about 14% of them seen only once. The sample consisted of PBMCs or a T cell subset sorted from them (not recorded which). The receptors were sampled from an adult woman who had mild COVID-19 (a few samples of this study predate the infection). Cell type and time point are not known.

The rearrangement links TRBV7-9 to TRBJ1-1; D not resolved. This CDR3 contains 13 residues. Germline V gene data show CDR1 as SEHNR and CDR2 as FQNEAQ (reference sequence). Trimming shortened V by 10 bases and J by 0 bases, and 12 bases separated the two germline ends. This CDR3 is CATRPTLNTEAFF. The CDR3 DNA sequence: TGTGCCACCAGACCGACCCTGAACACTGAAGCTTTCTTT.

The chain employs TRBV28 and TRBJ1-5; D not certain. The CDR3 runs to 13 residues. The V gene lost 7 bases and the J gene lost 2 bases, with 9 bases spanning the gap. Germline values: CDR1 MDHEN, CDR2 SYDVKM. The CDR3, as DNA: TGTGCCAGCATATCGGCCGGCAATCAGCCCCAGCATTTT. This encodes CASISAGNQPQHF.

This clonotype was seen ten or more times. The rearrangement links TRBV5-5 to TRBJ1-5; perhaps TRBD1 as D (6 bases). V was pared by 1 base and J by 12 bases, with 11 bases between. CDR3 length: 12 amino acids. Germline V gene sequence: CDR1 SGHKS, CDR2 YYEKEE (reference sequence). The CDR3 is CASSLPGGLQHF. CDR3 DNA: TGTGCCAGCAGCTTGCCCGGGGGGCTCCAGCATTTT. The variable domain in full, with the rest retrieved from reference TRBV5-5 and TRBJ1-5, is DAGVTQSPTHLIKTRGQQVTLRCSPISGHKSVSWYQQVLGQGPQFIFQYYEKEERGRGNFPDRFSARQFPNYSSELNVNALLLGDSALYLCASSLPGGLQHFGDGTRLSIL.

Written as DNA, the CDR3 is TGCAGTGCTAGAGAGGGGGACCCAGCCGTTTTCTTT. It encodes CSAREGDPAVFF. V is TRBV20-1 and J is TRBJ1-1; perhaps TRBD1 as D (5 bases). Trimming stripped 0 bases from V and 13 bases from J, with 15 bases between. Germline CDR1 DFQATT, CDR2 SNEGSKA (reference sequence). This CDR3 has 12 residues.

This clonotype was seen more than once but under ten times. Here the CDR3 reads CASSPDTVFLNSGNTIYF. For the CDR3, the DNA is TGTGCCAGCAGTCCCGATACGGTATTTCTCAATTCTGGAAACACCATATATTTT. The chain employs TRBV6-5 and TRBJ1-3; no firm D call. V was cut by 5 bases and J by 1 base, with 21 bases left in between. CDR1 and CDR2 from the germline V gene are MNHEY and SVGAGI. This CDR3 has 18 residues.

V is TRBV25-1 and J is TRBJ1-3, with a possible D match to TRBD1 (6 bases). CDR3 length: 15 amino acids. Germline V gene data show CDR1 as MGHDK and CDR2 as SYGVNS. V dropped 6 bases and J dropped 0 bases, with 12 bases sitting between them. The CDR3 DNA reads TGTGCCAGCAGCGGACAGACCGACTCTGGAAACACCATATATTTT. Residues: CASSGQTDSGNTIYF. Looking up the rest from reference TRBV25-1 and TRBJ1-3 gives the full variable domain: EADIYQTPRYLVIGTGKKITLECSQTMGHDKMYWYQQDPGMELHLIHYSYGVNSTEKGDLSSESTVSRIRTEHFPLTLESARPSHTSQYLCASSGQTDSGNTIYFGEGSWLTVV.

This chain links TRBV7-9 with TRBJ2-7, with TRBD1 matching 10 bases. V lost 1 base, J lost 11 bases, and 2 bases stayed unmatched. This CDR3 region has 12 residues. CDR1 is SEHNR and CDR2 is FQNEAQ in the germline V gene (reference sequence). The CDR3 reads CASSLEGQGEYF. DNA of the CDR3: TGTGCCAGCAGCTTAGAAGGACAGGGGGAGTACTTC.

The chain is built from TRBV29-1 and TRBJ2-7, with a tentative D call TRBD1 (6 bases). Per the germline V gene, CDR1 is SQVTM and CDR2 is ANQGSEA. This CDR3 has 11 amino acids. Trimming removed 2 bases from V and 7 bases from J, with 9 bases in between. The CDR3, as DNA: TGCAGCGTTGAACGGCAGGGGGAGCAGTACTTC. It specifies CSVERQGEQYF.

This clonotype has more than one count but fewer than ten. The V gene is TRBV9, the J gene TRBJ2-7; 8 nucleotides line up with TRBD1. V lost 1 base, J lost 6 bases, and 6 bases stayed unmatched. Germline CDR1 is SGDLS and CDR2 is YYNGEE. The CDR3 is made up of 14 amino acids. The CDR3 sequence: CASSVSRTGFEQYF. As DNA, the CDR3 is TGTGCCAGCAGCGTAAGTCGGACAGGGTTCGAGCAGTACTTC.

This rearrangement joins TRBV12-3 or TRBV12-4 to TRBJ2-1; the match to TRBD1 covers 7 bases. Losses at the gene ends were 8 bases for V and 0 bases for J; bases not matched to a gene: 4. The CDR3 is made up of 14 amino acids. CDR3 region: CASHRDSSYNEQFF. The CDR3 coding sequence is TGTGCCAGCCACCGGGACAGCTCCTACAATGAGCAGTTCTTC.

This clonotype was seen more than once but under ten times. The chain carries TRBV29-1 and TRBJ2-5; D uncertain. V was pared by 6 bases and J by 5 bases, with 10 bases between. Germline lookup yields CDR1 SQVTM and CDR2 ANQGSEA. The CDR3 covers 11 residues. The CDR3 spells CSVSSRETQYF. The CDR3 region has the DNA TGCAGCGTAAGTTCCCGGGAGACCCAGTACTTC.

This clonotype was detected only a few times. CDR3 bases: TGTGCCACCAGTGATTTCAGAGAGTCCTACAATGAGCAGTTCTTC. The encoded protein is CATSDFRESYNEQFF. The chain has TRBV24-1 and TRBJ2-1; no clear D. Trimming pared 1 base from V and 1 base from J, leaving 7 bases between. The CDR3 totals 15 residues. Germline V gives CDR1 KGHDR, CDR2 SFDVKD.

V gene TRBV6-2 or TRBV6-3 combines with J gene TRBJ2-6, with D perhaps TRBD1 (5 bases). V lost 2 bases, J lost 0 bases, and 14 bases lay in between. CDR1 and CDR2 from the germline V gene are MNHEY and SVGEGT. CDR3 length: 18 amino acids. The CDR3 spells CASSYGASVLSGANVLTF. DNA for the CDR3: TGTGCCAGCAGTTACGGGGCATCGGTTCTCTCTGGGGCCAACGTCCTGACTTTC.